The T cell receptor beta chain under discussion was sequenced for a study of blood T cell repertoires in COVID-19. The CDR3 sequence is 11 residues long. In germline, CDR1 is SNHLY, CDR2 FYNNEI. V gave up 7 bases and J gave up 1 base, with 4 bases separating them. This clone was seen a handful of times. As originally analysed: Reference gene primer amplification gave nucleated cell count estimates. Method: immunoSEQ multiplex PCR; TCRdb's copy keeps in-frame clones and lacks some. That table supplies the V and J calls and clone size; D and trimming were determined from the DNA. Here the sample spans about 250,000 clones, 80% to 90% being singletons. The study recruited people aged roughly 18 to 89 years across about 25 US areas. Participant-reported clinical history was the basis for cohort assignment.

Source material: PBMCs or T cells enriched from blood (not recorded which). The receptor comes from a woman between 18 and 29 years old who had recovered from COVID-19. The chain has TRBV2 and TRBJ1-1; D gene unclear. In DNA, the CDR3 is TGTGCCAGCACGCGGAACACTGAAGCTTTCTTT. Encoded protein: CASTRNTEAFF.